Sequencing of this T cell receptor (beta chain) was carried out in a study of control samples from healthy donors and cancer patients. Clones were sequenced by immunoSEQ multiplex PCR, and TCRdb holds only the in-frame ones, with some missing. The data show around 100,000 clones, 85% to 90% seen once. Per germline, CDR1 WSHSY and CDR2 SAAADI. The trim removed 6 bases at V and 2 bases at J, leaving 5 bases unmatched. CDR3 length: 14 residues. The chain is built from TRBV10-2 and TRBJ2-7; 9 bases are shared with TRBD1. The sequenced sample consisted of blood. The TCR comes from a man younger than 45 in good health. The CDR3 nucleotides read TGCGCCAGCAGCCCGGGACAGGGTCCCTACGAGCAGTACTTC. Protein sequence: CASSPGQGPYEQYF.